A selection of T cell receptor beta chains follows, all from one sample in a study of cytomegalovirus exposure and HLA in healthy donors. Some clones are missing from TCRdb's copy, which holds only in-frame ones; the method was immunoSEQ multiplex PCR. Counted here are 90,000 or so clones, approximately 70% occurring once; the ten biggest clones make up 2.5% to 3%. Source material: PBMCs. These TCRs come from a man aged 45-60 years in good health and CMV-seronegative. Both conserved end residues are part of each CDR3. D genes are given only for firm matches. Clone size is not always given. Where it is, it says once, few, many or a class for expanded clones.

d_call j_call v_call clone_size cdr3_nt cdr3_aa
TRBD1 TRBJ1-1 TRBV27 - TGTGCCAGCAGTTTATACGGGACAGGGAAGGCTACTGAAGCTTTCTTT CASSLYGTGKATEAFF
- TRBJ1-1 TRBV15 - TGTGCCACCAGCAGGGCGGGGTTGAACACTGAAGCTTTCTTT CATSRAGLNTEAFF
- TRBJ2-3 TRBV5-1 - TGCGCCAGCAGCTTGACCAGGGGTCGAACAGATACGCAGTATTTT CASSLTRGRTDTQYF
- TRBJ2-1 TRBV29-1 once TGCAGCGTCGAGGGTTGGGATCCGAGCTCCTACAATGAGCAGTTCTTC CSVEGWDPSSYNEQFF
- TRBJ1-5 TRBV6-5 - TGTGCCAGCAGTTACTCCGCCGAGGGCCAGCCCCAGCATTTT CASSYSAEGQPQHF
TRBD1 TRBJ1-6 TRBV7-9 - TGTGCCAGCAGCAGCCGGGACAGCTTAAATTCACCCCTCCACTTT CASSSRDSLNSPLHF
- TRBJ1-1 TRBV6-6 few TGTGCCAGCACGACAGGTGGGACTGAAGCTTTCTTT CASTTGGTEAFF
- TRBJ1-2 TRBV9 - TGTGCCAGCAGGGCCTCTTACTATGGCTACACCTTC CASRASYYGYTF
TRBD1 TRBJ1-5 TRBV2 few TGTGCCAGCTCTCGACAGGGGGATTGGCAGCCCCAGCATTTT CASSRQGDWQPQHF
TRBD2 TRBJ2-3 TRBV27 - TGTGCCAGCAGGATGGAGCGGGGGTACACAGATACGCAGTATTTT CASRMERGYTDTQYF
- TRBJ2-3 TRBV6-1 - TGTGCCAGCAGGCCGACTGAAACAGATACGCAGTATTTT CASRPTETDTQYF
TRBD1 TRBJ1-2 TRBV28 - TGTGCCAGCAGTCCCGGGACAGTCTATGGCTACACCTTC CASSPGTVYGYTF
TRBD1 TRBJ1-4 TRBV4-1 once TGCGCCAGCAGCCAAGAATGGGTACAGGGGTGGGAAAAACTGTTTTTT CASSQEWVQGWEKLFF
TRBD2 TRBJ2-1 TRBV5-4 - TGTGCCAGCAGCTTTTCTCTAGCGGACAACAATGAGCAGTTCTTC CASSFSLADNNEQFF
TRBD2 TRBJ2-6 TRBV4-2 once TGTGCCAGCAGTCTAGCGGGAACATACTCTGGGGCCAACGTCCTGACTTTC CASSLAGTYSGANVLTF
TRBD1 TRBJ1-1 TRBV2 - TGTGCCAGCAGTGGCTTGGACAGGGGGACTGAAGCTTTCTTT CASSGLDRGTEAFF
- TRBJ1-6 TRBV4-3 - TGCGCCAGCAGCCCGGCTGAGGGAACTTATTCACCCCTCCACTTT CASSPAEGTYSPLHF
- TRBJ1-6 TRBV4-3 - TGCGCCAGCAGGCCCCGGAGGGCCTCCAATTCACCCCTCCACTTT CASRPRRASNSPLHF
TRBD1 TRBJ2-2 TRBV6-6 - TGTGCCAGCAGCCGACGGACAGGACCCACCGGGGAGCTGTTTTTT CASSRRTGPTGELFF